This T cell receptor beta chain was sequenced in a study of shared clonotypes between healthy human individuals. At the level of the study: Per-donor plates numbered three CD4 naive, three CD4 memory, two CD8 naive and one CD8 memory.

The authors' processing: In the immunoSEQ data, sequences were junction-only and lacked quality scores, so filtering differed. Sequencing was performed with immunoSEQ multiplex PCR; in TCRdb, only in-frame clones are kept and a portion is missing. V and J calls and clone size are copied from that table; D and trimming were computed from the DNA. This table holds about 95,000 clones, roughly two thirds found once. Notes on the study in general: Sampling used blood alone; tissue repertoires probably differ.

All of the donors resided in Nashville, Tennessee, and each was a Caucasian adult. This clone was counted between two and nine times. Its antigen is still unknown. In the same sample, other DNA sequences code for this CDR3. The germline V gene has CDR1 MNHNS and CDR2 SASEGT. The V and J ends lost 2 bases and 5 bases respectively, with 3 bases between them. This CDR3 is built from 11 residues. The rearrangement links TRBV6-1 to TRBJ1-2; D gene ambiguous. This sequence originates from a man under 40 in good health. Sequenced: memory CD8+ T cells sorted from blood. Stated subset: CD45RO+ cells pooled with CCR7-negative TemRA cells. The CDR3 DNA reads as TGTGCCAGCAGTGAATCGTATGGCTACACCTTC. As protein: CASSESYGYTF.